This T cell receptor (beta chain) was retrieved from a study of T cells in Graves' hyperthyroidism and ophthalmopathy. This clonotype showed up just a few times. Germline V CDR1 and CDR2: KGHSH, LQKENI. The CDR3 loop spans 15 amino acids. Trimming at V came to 4 bases and at J to 4 bases, leaving 7 bases not matched to a gene. In the ophthalmopathy cohort, Clinical Activity Score was at least 3, NOSPECS grade at least 4, and duration under 3 months. Clinical symptoms, serum thyroxine, TRAb, thyroid ultrasound and orbital computed tomography established diagnosis. The authors obtained PBMCs from 7.5 to 10 ml of fresh peripheral blood. Amplification targeted TCR beta CDR3 regions from RNA transcripts. A first-round RT-PCR of the TCR CDR3 used the HTBI primer set. TCRdb re-analysed the multiplex PCR reads in MiXCR, keeping a single row per CDR3 protein. This sample has under 550,000 distinct CDR3 sequences, with 15% to 20% found just once.

The material sequenced was blood. The gene calls are TRBV18 and TRBJ1-5; TRBD1 agrees at 7 bases. This TCR derives from a man aged 35-49 years with Graves' ophthalmopathy. The chain's CDR3 is CASSLGSGGNQPQHF. CDR3 DNA: TGTGCCAGCTCACTCGGGTCAGGGGGGAATCAGCCCCAGCATTTT.